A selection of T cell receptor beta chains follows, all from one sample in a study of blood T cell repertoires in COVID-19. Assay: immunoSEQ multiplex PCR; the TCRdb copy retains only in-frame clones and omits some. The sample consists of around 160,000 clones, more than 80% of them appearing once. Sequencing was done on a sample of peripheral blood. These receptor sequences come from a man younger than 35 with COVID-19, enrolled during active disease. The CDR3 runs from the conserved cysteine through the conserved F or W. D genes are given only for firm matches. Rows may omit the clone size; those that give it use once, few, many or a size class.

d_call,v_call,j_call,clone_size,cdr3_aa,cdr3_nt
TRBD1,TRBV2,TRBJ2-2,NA,CASNNRGFGQGRKVGELFF,TGTGCCAGCAATAACCGAGGGTTTGGACAGGGGAGGAAGGTCGGGGAGCTGTTTTTT
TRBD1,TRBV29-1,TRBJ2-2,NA,CSVNPQGSNTGELFF,TGCAGCGTTAACCCACAGGGGTCGAACACCGGGGAGCTGTTTTTT
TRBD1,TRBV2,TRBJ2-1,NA,CASSEASGTGIF,TGTGCCAGCAGTGAAGCCTCCGGGACAGGGATCTTC
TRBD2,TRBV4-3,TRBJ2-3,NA,CASSRASGMGTDTQYF,TGCGCCAGCAGCCGGGCTAGCGGGATGGGCACAGATACGCAGTATTTT
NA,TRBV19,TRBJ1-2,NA,CASSIPQGPSIYGYTF,TGTGCCAGTAGTATACCTCAGGGCCCCAGTATCTATGGCTACACCTTC
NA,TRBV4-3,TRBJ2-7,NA,CASSPGANSYEQYF,TGCGCCAGTAGCCCAGGGGCTAATTCCTACGAGCAGTACTTC
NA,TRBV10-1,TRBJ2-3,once,CASSEANPSTDTQYF,TGCGCCAGCAGTGAAGCGAACCCTAGCACAGATACGCAGTATTTT
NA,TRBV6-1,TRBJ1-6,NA,CASTGENSPLHF,TGTGCCAGCACGGGTGAGAATTCACCCCTCCACTTT
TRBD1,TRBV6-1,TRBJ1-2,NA,CASSEVGQGNYGYTF,TGTGCCAGCAGTGAAGTCGGACAGGGTAACTATGGCTACACCTTC
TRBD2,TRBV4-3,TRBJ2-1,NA,CASSQDRLAGRDNEQFF,TGCGCCAGCAGCCAAGATCGTCTAGCGGGGAGGGACAATGAGCAGTTCTTC
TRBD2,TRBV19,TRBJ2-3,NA,CASSSSGMGDTQYF,TGTGCCAGTAGTTCTAGCGGGATGGGAGATACGCAGTATTTT
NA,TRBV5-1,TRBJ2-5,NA,CASSLDRGEETQYF,TGCGCCAGCAGCTTGGATAGGGGCGAGGAGACCCAGTACTTC
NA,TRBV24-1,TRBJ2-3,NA,CATSDPRGQAYTDTQYF,TGTGCCACCAGTGATCCCCGTGGACAAGCTTACACAGATACGCAGTATTTT
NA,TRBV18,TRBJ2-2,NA,CASSPVGGWSTGELFF,TGTGCCAGCTCACCAGTTGGCGGCTGGAGCACCGGGGAGCTGTTTTTT